Listed below are T cell receptor beta chains from one sample, sequenced in a study of response to subunit inactivated influenza vaccine. TCRdb analysed the RT-PCR reads with MiXCR anew, one entry per CDR3 protein. The table lists over 150,000 distinct CDR3 sequences, approximately 15% of them singletons. Specimen: CD8+ T cells sorted from PBMCs, collected more than 4 days after vaccination. Source of these receptors: a man aged 50-59 years who received an inactivated influenza vaccine. The CDR3 runs from the conserved cysteine through the conserved F or W. A D gene is named only where the DNA matches it firmly. Only part of the rows carry a size: once, few, many, or a class if the clone is expanded.

CDR3aa	CDR3nt	abundance	d_gene	v_gene	j_gene
CSAGAGTGYNEQFF	TGCAGTGCTGGTGCGGGGACAGGTTACAATGAGCAGTTCTTC	.	TRBD1	TRBV20-1	TRBJ2-1
CASSRGSYVSGANVLTF	TGTGCCAGCAGTAGAGGGTCATACGTCTCTGGGGCCAACGTCCTGACTTTC	.	.	TRBV12-3/TRBV12-4	TRBJ2-6
CSVGDSYEQYF	TGCAGCGTAGGGGACAGCTACGAGCAGTACTTC	.	TRBD1	TRBV29-1	TRBJ2-7
CASSLQGGRQPQHF	TGTGCCAGCAGTTTACAGGGCGGACGTCAGCCCCAGCATTTT	few	.	TRBV12-3/TRBV12-4	TRBJ1-5
CASSQTDGLGNIQYF	TGCGCCAGCAGCCAGACCGATGGTTTAGGAAACATTCAGTACTTC	many	.	TRBV4-3	TRBJ2-4
CASSLDRRSGANVLTF	TGTGCCAGCAGTTTAGACAGGCGCTCTGGGGCCAACGTCCTGACTTTC	many	.	TRBV28	TRBJ2-6
CASSLDGTGAYTGELFF	TGTGCCAGCAGCTTAGATGGGACAGGGGCGTACACCGGGGAGCTGTTTTTT	.	TRBD1	TRBV11-2	TRBJ2-2
CASSAGPGETQYF	TGTGCCAGCAGTGCGGGACCCGGGGAGACCCAGTACTTC	few	.	TRBV6-4	TRBJ2-5
CASSTSLANEQFF	TGTGCCAGCAGTACCTCATTGGCAAATGAGCAGTTCTTC	few	.	TRBV9	TRBJ2-1
CSVRAGGSNEQFF	TGCAGCGTCCGGGCAGGAGGGAGCAATGAGCAGTTCTTC	few	.	TRBV29-1	TRBJ2-1
CASSLTRLAVYQETQYF	TGTGCCAGCAGCCTAACCCGACTAGCGGTGTACCAAGAGACCCAGTACTTC	few	TRBD2	TRBV7-9	TRBJ2-5
CASSLVIAGGGNEQFF	TGCGCCAGCAGCTTGGTTATAGCGGGAGGTGGTAATGAGCAGTTCTTC	many	TRBD2	TRBV5-1	TRBJ2-1
CASSYLAAGYGYTF	TGTGCCAGCAGTTACTTGGCAGCAGGATATGGCTACACCTTC	.	.	TRBV6-5	TRBJ1-2
CASSSHGAGTEAFF	TGTGCCAGCAGTTCCCATGGGGCGGGCACTGAAGCTTTCTTT	.	.	TRBV27	TRBJ1-1
CASSPKGPSDEQFF	TGTGCCAGCAGTCCAAAGGGACCCTCGGATGAGCAGTTCTTC	many	.	TRBV6-4	TRBJ2-1
CASSLAGVGLGDTQYF	TGCGCCAGCAGCCTGGCGGGCGTGGGGTTAGGGGATACGCAGTATTTT	few	.	TRBV4-1	TRBJ2-3
CASSLKYSGTGQTGELFF	TGTGCCAGCAGTCTCAAGTATTCCGGGACAGGGCAGACCGGGGAGCTGTTTTTT	.	TRBD1	TRBV6-5	TRBJ2-2
CASSGGDWLDTDTQYF	TGTGCCAGCAGCGGGGGGGACTGGCTGGACACAGATACGCAGTATTTT	.	.	TRBV9	TRBJ2-3
CASSLAAWNTEAFF	TGTGCCAGCAGTTTAGCGGCGTGGAACACTGAAGCTTTCTTT	once	.	TRBV12-3/TRBV12-4	TRBJ1-1
CASSFYSGNEQFF	TGTGCCAGCAGCTTCTACTCGGGGAATGAGCAGTTCTTC	few	.	TRBV7-2	TRBJ2-1
CASSLGEMEVEQYF	TGTGCCAGCAGCTTAGGGGAAATGGAGGTCGAGCAGTACTTC	.	.	TRBV7-6	TRBJ2-7
CASSLIGEVNSPLHF	TGTGCCAGCAGTTTGATTGGGGAAGTGAATTCACCCCTCCACTTT	.	.	TRBV12-3/TRBV12-4	TRBJ1-6
CASSRPEVGQYF	TGTGCCAGCAGCAGACCCGAGGTCGGGCAGTATTTT	.	.	TRBV28	TRBJ2-3
CASSFVPVNYGYTF	TGTGCCAGCAGTTTTGTGCCCGTTAACTATGGCTACACCTTC	.	.	TRBV12-3/TRBV12-4	TRBJ1-2
CASSFQVSSYNEQFF	TGTGCCAGCAGCTTTCAGGTTAGCTCCTACAATGAGCAGTTCTTC	few	.	TRBV7-9	TRBJ2-1
CASSAGGEQFF	TGTGCCAGCAGCGCGGGGGGTGAGCAGTTCTTC	.	TRBD2	TRBV7-8	TRBJ2-1
CASTPGGRTYEQYF	TGTGCCAGTACCCCTGGTGGGAGGACCTACGAGCAGTACTTC	.	.	TRBV7-6	TRBJ2-7
CASSQDRSGAADEQYF	TGTGCCAGCAGCCAAGATAGGAGCGGGGCCGCAGACGAGCAGTACTTC	.	TRBD2	TRBV7-3	TRBJ2-7
CASSLYPGVGPSKNEQFF	TGTGCCAGCAGCTTATACCCCGGGGTGGGGCCCTCGAAGAATGAGCAGTTCTTC	few	.	TRBV11-2	TRBJ2-1
CASLPPKQGDPTDTQYF	TGTGCCAGCCTCCCCCCAAAACAGGGGGATCCCACAGATACGCAGTATTTT	.	TRBD1	TRBV7-6	TRBJ2-3
CASSFGDSPLHF	TGTGCCAGCAGCTTCGGAGATTCACCCCTCCACTTT	.	.	TRBV5-6	TRBJ1-6
CASSRWEYEQYF	TGTGCCAGTAGCAGGTGGGAATACGAGCAGTACTTC	few	.	TRBV28	TRBJ2-7
CASSPGTSGYEQFF	TGTGCCAGCAGCCCCGGGACTAGCGGATACGAGCAGTTCTTC	.	TRBD2	TRBV7-6	TRBJ2-1
CATRVTGTGNTIYF	TGTGCCACCAGGGTGACAGGGACTGGAAACACCATATATTTT	.	TRBD1	TRBV15	TRBJ1-3
CASSTSGTGPYEQYF	TGTGCCAGCAGCACATCCGGGACAGGGCCCTACGAGCAGTACTTC	.	TRBD1	TRBV11-3	TRBJ2-7
CASSFEGARNEQFF	TGTGCCAGCAGTTTTGAGGGGGCGCGGAATGAGCAGTTCTTC	few	TRBD1	TRBV12-3/TRBV12-4	TRBJ2-1
CASSLRWLAGPYAFF	TGTGCCAGCAGTTTACGTTGGCTAGCGGGGCCCTATGCGTTCTTC	.	TRBD2	TRBV12-3/TRBV12-4	TRBJ2-1
CASSYNRVGYGYTF	TGTGCCAGCAGTTACAACAGGGTTGGGTATGGCTACACCTTC	few	.	TRBV6-5	TRBJ1-2
CASSFSSDNEQFF	TGTGCCAGCAGTTTTTCCTCCGACAATGAGCAGTTCTTC	few	.	TRBV27	TRBJ2-1
CASSGGAWNEQFF	TGTGCCAGCAGCGGGGGGGCCTGGAATGAGCAGTTCTTC	few	.	TRBV11-2	TRBJ2-1
CASSVVGGDNEQFF	TGTGCCAGCAGCGTAGTGGGGGGGGACAATGAGCAGTTCTTC	few	TRBD2	TRBV9	TRBJ2-1
CASAPAEGPRGELFF	TGCGCCAGCGCCCCGGCGGAGGGTCCCCGCGGGGAGCTGTTTTTT	.	.	TRBV5-1	TRBJ2-2
CSVSSTGDENTIYF	TGCAGCGTGTCCTCAACAGGGGATGAAAACACCATATATTTT	many	TRBD1	TRBV29-1	TRBJ1-3
CATSRDNEQFF	TGTGCCACCAGTAGGGACAATGAGCAGTTCTTC	few	.	TRBV24-1	TRBJ2-1
CAWSTQDGVEDTQYF	TGTGCCTGGAGTACCCAGGACGGAGTTGAAGATACGCAGTATTTT	.	.	TRBV30	TRBJ2-3